This T cell receptor (beta chain) derives from a study of OX40 agonist ivuxolimab in advanced cancers. Turning to the study itself: Patients received ivuxolimab, an agonistic anti-OX40 (CD134) antibody.

The germline V gene encodes CDR1 LNHDA and CDR2 SQIVND (reference sequence). The CDR3 has 16 amino acids. Trimming left V 7 bases short and J 6 bases short, with 22 bases between. Produced via immunoSEQ multiplex PCR; TCRdb's table is partial and in-frame only. The data contain tens of thousands of clones, 80% to 95% of them seen just once; the ten biggest clones take up about 0.32%. Autoimmune disease history or systemic immunosuppression led to patients being barred. The chain has TRBV19 and TRBJ1-5; perhaps TRBD1 as D (5 bases). The material was CD4+ or CD8+ T cells sorted from blood, obtained in a trial of the OX40 agonist ivuxolimab. The source of this sequence is an adult with an advanced solid tumor such as melanoma, head and neck, liver or kidney cancer. In nucleotides, the CDR3 is TGTGCCAGTATGGGGGTAGGGTCTTGGAATGGTCAGCCCCAGCATTTT. This codes for CASMGVGSWNGQPQHF.